This is a list of T cell receptor beta chains from one sample in a study of cytomegalovirus exposure and HLA in healthy donors. Data came from immunoSEQ multiplex PCR; TCRdb stores just in-frame clones and leaves some out. The table records some 130,000 clones, 82% of them present only once. The sequencing input was PBMCs. These receptors originate from a male donor in good health and CMV-seropositive. Each CDR3 is given with its conserved first and last residue. Fields, in order: clone size, D gene, V gene, J gene, CDR3 DNA, CDR3 protein. D genes are given only for firm matches. For some rows the clone size is stated as once, few or many, or as a class when expanded; others skip it.

.	TRBD2	TRBV6-6	TRBJ2-3	TGTGCCAGCAGTTCAGGACTAGCGGGATTCACAGATACGCAGTATTTT	CASSSGLAGFTDTQYF
.	TRBD2	TRBV5-6	TRBJ2-7	TGTGCCAGCAGCTTGTGGGTACCTAGCGGGAGCTCCTACGAGCAGTACTTC	CASSLWVPSGSSYEQYF
.	TRBD1	TRBV7-2	TRBJ2-7	TGTGCCAGCAGCTTAGCAGGACAGGGGGACTACGAGCAGTACTTC	CASSLAGQGDYEQYF
.	TRBD1	TRBV5-6	TRBJ2-7	TGTGCCAGCAGGCTCCGGGACAGCTCCTACGAGCAGCACTTC	CASRLRDSSYEQHF
few	.	TRBV5-6	TRBJ2-7	TGTGCCAGCAGCAAGCCGAGGGAGCAGTACTTC	CASSKPREQYF
.	TRBD1	TRBV25-1	TRBJ1-2	TGTGCCAGCAGTGCCAGGGGGAGAGTCTACACCTTC	CASSARGRVYTF
.	TRBD2	TRBV5-1	TRBJ2-5	TGCGCCAGCAGTTTTAGCGGGAGGGGTTGGGAGCAGTACTTC	CASSFSGRGWEQYF
.	TRBD2	TRBV5-4	TRBJ2-3	TGTGCCAGCAGCTCTGCCCTAGCGGGAGGTTCAGATACGCAGTATTTT	CASSSALAGGSDTQYF
once	TRBD2	TRBV28	TRBJ2-3	TGTGCCACAAGGATAGCGGGGGCGGATACGCAGTATTTT	CATRIAGADTQYF
.	TRBD2	TRBV19	TRBJ2-1	TGTGCCAGTAGTATAGAAGACCCGGCGGGAGGGTTAATTTCCCTCTCCTACAATGAGCAGTTCTTC	CASSIEDPAGGLISLSYNEQFF
.	.	TRBV6-5	TRBJ2-7	.	CASSSSGRGEQYF
.	.	TRBV21-1	TRBJ1-5	TGTGCCAGCAGCAAAGAACGAGGGAATAGCAATCAGCCCCAGCATTTT	CASSKERGNSNQPQHF
.	TRBD2	TRBV5-6	TRBJ2-2	TGTGCCAGCAGTAGGACTAGTTCCGGGGAGCTGTTTTTT	CASSRTSSGELFF
few	TRBD1	TRBV5-1	TRBJ1-3	TGCGCCAGCAGCTTGAGGACAGGGAATGGAAACACCATATATTTT	CASSLRTGNGNTIYF
.	TRBD1	TRBV30	TRBJ1-2	TGTGCCTGGGGACTCGGACAGGGCTATGGCTACACCTTC	CAWGLGQGYGYTF
.	.	TRBV21-1	TRBJ2-7	TGTGCCAGCAGCGCAATGAGGTCGTACGAGCAGTACTTC	CASSAMRSYEQYF
.	TRBD2	TRBV30	TRBJ2-7	TGTGCCTGGATTGGACTAGCGGGGGATGAGCAGTACTTC	CAWIGLAGDEQYF
.	.	TRBV19	TRBJ1-4	TGTGCCAGTAGTACTCTGGGGCGGGGTGAAAAACTGTTTTTT	CASSTLGRGEKLFF